This entry lists 20 T cell receptor beta chains sequenced from one sample in a study of response to subunit inactivated influenza vaccine. TCRdb called the RT-PCR reads again in MiXCR, with one record for every CDR3 protein. Of 540,000 or so distinct CDR3 sequences listed, approximately 12% are singletons. Sequenced material: PBMCs from blood, taken 40 to 50 days after vaccination. Receptors originate from a man aged 50 or older who received an inactivated influenza vaccine.

The chain is built from TRBV5-1 and TRBJ2-5; maybe TRBD1 (5 bases). This CDR3 comprises 15 residues. With 0 bases removed from V and 5 bases from J, the gap between germline ends came to 14 bases. Germline CDR1 is SGHRS and CDR2 is YFSETQ. The CDR3 DNA is TGCGCCAGCAGCTTGGGACAGCTCATCCCGGAGACCCAGTACTTC. Its translation is CASSLGQLIPETQYF.

The CDR3 nucleotides are TGTGCCAGCAGCCCATGGGGGCAGTCTAGGCAGTATTTT. Protein product: CASSPWGQSRQYF. The chain joins TRBV7-3 to TRBJ2-3; maybe TRBD1 (6 bases). V lost 5 bases and J lost 11, with 17 bases in between. The CDR3 length is 13 residues. Germline lookup yields CDR1 SGHTA and CDR2 FQGTGA.

This clonotype was observed many times. The chain recombines TRBV5-6 with TRBJ2-5, with 10 bases aligning to TRBD2. There are 15 residues in the CDR3. CDR1 SGHDT and CDR2 YYEEEE come from the germline V gene. V trimming: 3 bases; J trimming: 5 bases; junction bases outside the gene matches: 7. CDR3 in amino acids: CASSWGASGSETQYF. In DNA form, the CDR3 reads TGTGCCAGCAGCTGGGGGGCTAGCGGGAGCGAGACCCAGTACTTC. The full variable domain, completed using reference TRBV5-6 and TRBJ2-5, is DAGVTQSPTHLIKTRGQQVTLRCSPKSGHDTVSWYQQALGQGPQFIFQYYEEEERQRGNFPDRFSGHQFPNYSSELNVNALLLGDSALYLCASSWGASGSETQYFGPGTRLLVL.

The chain links TRBV24-1 to TRBJ2-3, with D perhaps given as TRBD1 or TRBD2 (7 bases each). V was shortened by 3 bases and J by 5 bases, with 17 bases between the two germline ends. The CDR3 runs to 16 residues. Germline CDR1 and CDR2: KGHDR and SFDVKD. CDR3 sequence reads: CATSDPGGGEVDTQYF. The CDR3 coding sequence is TGTGCCACCAGTGATCCAGGGGGGGGAGAGGTAGATACGCAGTATTTT.

The V and J genes are TRBV24-1 and TRBJ2-7, with D tentatively TRBD1 (5 bases). This CDR3 comprises 12 residues. CDR1 is KGHDR, CDR2 SFDVKD, per germline. V was cut by 7 bases and J by 0 bases, with 6 bases left in between. CDR3 DNA sequence: TGTGCCACCAGGGACAACTCCTACGAGCAGTACTTC. Protein sequence: CATRDNSYEQYF.

The chain has TRBV18 and TRBJ2-7, with unresolved D. With 3 bases removed from V and 2 bases from J, the gap between germline ends came to 17 bases. The CDR3 is 16 amino acids. Per germline, CDR1 KGHSH and CDR2 LQKENI. The CDR3 DNA reads as TGTGCCAGCTCACCGACTGGGATTCGTGTCCCCTACGAGCAGTACTTC. Its translation: CASSPTGIRVPYEQYF.

V and J are TRBV29-1 and TRBJ2-3, with D unclear. Looked up from germline, CDR1 is SQVTM and CDR2 is ANQGSEA. V lost 4 bases and J lost 4, with 12 bases in between. The CDR3 has 13 amino acids. The CDR3 nucleotides read TGCAGCGTTGCAGTATTGGTCGCAGATACGCAGTATTTT. Protein product: CSVAVLVADTQYF.

This clonotype was seen only a few times. V and J are TRBV7-8 and TRBJ2-5, with D possibly matching TRBD1 (6 bases). V lost 6 bases, J lost 5 bases, and 13 bases lay in between. CDR1 and CDR2 from the germline V gene are SGHVS and FQNEAQ. There are 13 residues in the CDR3. In DNA form, the CDR3 reads TGTGCCAGCAGAACAGGGCGGCGGGAGACCCAGTACTTC. This sequence encodes CASRTGRRETQYF.

This clonotype came up a few times. The chain uses TRBV30 and TRBJ1-2; possibly TRBD1 for D (6 bases). This CDR3 is built from 12 residues. CDR1 is GTSNPN, CDR2 SVGIG, per germline (reference sequence). V was trimmed by 4 bases and J by 7 bases, leaving 13 bases between them. CDR3 residues: CAWIGRGAGYTF. CDR3 coding DNA: TGTGCCTGGATTGGGAGGGGGGCTGGCTACACCTTC.

This clonotype has ten or more counts. This chain connects TRBV4-3 to TRBJ2-1; 8 bases are shared with TRBD1. This CDR3 contains 15 residues. J was trimmed by 4 bases and V by 2 bases; bases with no gene match: 4. Germline assignment: CDR1 LGHNA and CDR2 YSLEER. CDR3 amino acids: CASSQNQGAYNEQFF. CDR3 DNA: TGCGCCAGCAGCCAAAATCAGGGGGCTTACAATGAGCAGTTCTTC.

The genes are TRBV6-1 and TRBJ1-2; D possibly corresponds to TRBD1 (5 bases). The CDR3 contains 14 residues. The germline V and J ends were trimmed by 6 bases and 1 base, with 12 bases remaining between them. Looked up from germline, CDR1 is MNHNS and CDR2 is SASEGT. CDR3 coding DNA: TGTGCCAGCAGGGGGCCGGGTGGTAACTATGGCTACACCTTC. It codes for CASRGPGGNYGYTF.

This clonotype was counted at least ten times. The V call is TRBV7-9, the J call TRBJ2-5; D call uncertain. The germline V gene has CDR1 SEHNR and CDR2 FQNEAQ (reference sequence). Trimming pared 11 bases from V and 0 bases from J, leaving 13 bases between. CDR3 length: 13 residues. CDR3 bases: TGTGCCGCAGGCCCTGGCGACCAAGAGACCCAGTACTTC. Its protein is CAAGPGDQETQYF. Combining the CDR3 with reference TRBV7-9 and TRBJ2-5 gives the whole variable domain DTGVSQNPRHKITKRGQNVTFRCDPISEHNRLYWYRQTLGQGPEFLTYFQNEAQLEKSRLLSDRFSAERPKGSFSTLEIQRTEQGDSAMYLCAAGPGDQETQYFGPGTRLLVL.

The gene calls are TRBV9 and TRBJ2-5, with D unresolved. The V end was cut by 0 bases, the J end by 2 bases, with 8 bases between. CDR3 size: 14 residues. In germline, CDR1 is SGDLS, CDR2 YYNGEE. The CDR3 coding sequence is TGTGCCAGCAGCGTAGCTTCTAGTCAAGAGACCCAGTACTTC. Protein sequence: CASSVASSQETQYF.

This clonotype showed up just a few times. This chain uses TRBV4-3 with TRBJ2-2; TRBD1 matches at 7 bases. After removal of 4 bases from V and 4 bases from J, the junction contained 9 bases not matched to a gene. The CDR3 extends over 16 amino acids. CDR1 is LGHNA, CDR2 YSLEER, per germline. DNA for the CDR3: TGCGCCAGCAGCCCCACAATAGGGGGCAGCACCGGGGAGCTGTTTTTT. It yields the protein CASSPTIGGSTGELFF.

This clonotype was found a few times. This rearrangement joins TRBV5-4 to TRBJ1-2, with 11 bases that match TRBD1. With V trimmed by 1 base and J by 5 bases, 4 bases remained unmatched. This CDR3 has 15 amino acids. Looked up from germline, CDR1 is SGHNT and CDR2 is YYREEE (reference sequence). The CDR3 is CASSLRTGGFYGYTF. In DNA, the CDR3 is TGTGCCAGCAGCTTGCGGACAGGGGGCTTTTATGGCTACACCTTC.

This clonotype has at least ten counts. The rearrangement uses TRBV29-1 and TRBJ2-7; D unresolved. Germline loops: CDR1 SQVTM, CDR2 ANQGSEA. The CDR3 extends over 14 amino acids. The ends were cut back, 5 bases at V and 6 bases at J, with 20 bases in the middle. The CDR3 sequence: CSVRLLGSPGEQYF. In DNA, the CDR3 is TGCAGCGTTAGGCTCCTCGGGTCCCCGGGCGAGCAGTACTTC.

This clonotype was detected only a few times. A read error may produce the germline difference seen at one junction end. V and J are TRBV12-3 or TRBV12-4 and TRBJ2-5; the match to TRBD1 covers 8 bases. This CDR3 spans 13 amino acids. Written as DNA, the CDR3 is TGTGCCAGCAGCCGGGACAGGCGCCGCTTCCAGGCCTTC. This sequence encodes CASSRDRRRFQAF.

This clonotype has ten or more counts. J is TRBJ2-1 and V is TRBV12-3 or TRBV12-4; D is unclear. The CDR3 loop spans 16 amino acids. V lost 6 bases and J 4 bases, leaving 19 bases between the germline ends. The DNA for the CDR3 is TGTGCCAGCAGCACACCTTTTTTCTCTTCTTACAATGAGCAGTTCTTC. Encoded protein: CASSTPFFSSYNEQFF.

This clonotype showed up just a few times. The rearrangement links TRBV5-1 to TRBJ2-1, with 7 bases aligning to TRBD2. This CDR3 has 16 amino acids. CDR1 and CDR2 (germline): SGHRS, YFSETQ. Germline trimming cut 7 bases from V and 1 base from J; bases unmatched to any gene: 11. CDR3 DNA sequence: TGCGCCAGCCGCGGAGTGGTGGGAGGGTCCTACAATGAGCAGTTCTTC. Amino acids: CASRGVVGGSYNEQFF.

This clonotype was observed a few times. CDR3 in amino acids: CASTLRTGNYEQYF. CDR3 DNA: TGTGCCAGCACCCTCAGGACAGGGAACTACGAGCAGTACTTC. The chain has TRBV27 and TRBJ2-7; 8 bases agree with TRBD1. This CDR3 region has 14 residues. Trimming removed 7 bases from V and 3 bases from J; junction bases left unmatched: 8. Germline CDR1 and CDR2: MNHEY and SMNVEV (reference sequence).